This record concerns one T cell receptor beta chain sequence. This sample is part of a study of T cell responses to AZD1222 COVID-19 vaccine. Germline values: CDR1 SGHNT, CDR2 YYREEE (reference sequence). The CDR3 is made up of 11 amino acids. Trimming stripped 0 bases from V and 3 bases from J, with 0 bases between. The protocol was immunoSEQ multiplex PCR, while the TCRdb copy is restricted to in-frame clones and leaves out a portion. The sample lists under 170,000 clones, over 75% occurring once. This receptor was taken from an adult who received the AZD1222 COVID-19 vaccine. The chain has TRBV5-4 and TRBJ1-1, with no clear D. The starting material was peripheral blood, obtained 28 days after the second AZD1222 dose. CDR3 residues: CASSLDTEAFF. CDR3 nucleotide sequence: TGTGCCAGCAGCTTGGACACTGAAGCTTTCTTT. The whole variable domain, filled in from reference TRBV5-4 and TRBJ1-1, reads ETGVTQSPTHLIKTRGQQVTLRCSSQSGHNTVSWYQQALGQGPQFIFQYYREEENGRGNFPPRFSGLQFPNYSSELNVNALELDDSALYLCASSLDTEAFFGQGTRLTVV.